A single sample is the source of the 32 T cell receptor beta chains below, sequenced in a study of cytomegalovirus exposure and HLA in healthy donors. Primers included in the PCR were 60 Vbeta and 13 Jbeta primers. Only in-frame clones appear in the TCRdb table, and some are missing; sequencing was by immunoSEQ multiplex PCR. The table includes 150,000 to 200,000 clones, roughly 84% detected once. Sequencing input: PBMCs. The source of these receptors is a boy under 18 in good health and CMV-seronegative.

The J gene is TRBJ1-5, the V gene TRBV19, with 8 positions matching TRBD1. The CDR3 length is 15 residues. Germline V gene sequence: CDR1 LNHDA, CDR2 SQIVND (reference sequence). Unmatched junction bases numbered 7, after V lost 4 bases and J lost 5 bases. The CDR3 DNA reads TGTGCCAGTAGTAGAACCAGGGGGCTAGATCAGCCCCAGCATTTT. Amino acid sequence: CASSRTRGLDQPQHF.

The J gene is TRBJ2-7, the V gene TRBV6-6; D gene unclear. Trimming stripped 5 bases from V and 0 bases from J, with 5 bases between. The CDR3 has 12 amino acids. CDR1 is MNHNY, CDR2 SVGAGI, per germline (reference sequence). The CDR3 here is CASSPVSYEQYF. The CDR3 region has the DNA TGTGCCAGCAGTCCGGTCTCCTACGAGCAGTACTTC.

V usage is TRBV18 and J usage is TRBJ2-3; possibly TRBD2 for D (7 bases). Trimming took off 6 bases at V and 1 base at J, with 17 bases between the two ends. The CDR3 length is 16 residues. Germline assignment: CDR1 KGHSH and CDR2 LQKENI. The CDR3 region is CASSRQQGGGTDTQYF. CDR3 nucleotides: TGTGCCAGCTCGAGACAACAGGGAGGGGGCACAGATACGCAGTATTTT.

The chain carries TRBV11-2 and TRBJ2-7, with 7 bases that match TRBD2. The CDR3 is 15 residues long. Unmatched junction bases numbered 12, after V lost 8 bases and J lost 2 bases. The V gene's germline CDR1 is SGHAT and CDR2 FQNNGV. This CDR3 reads CASRWSGRETYEQYF. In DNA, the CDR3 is TGTGCCAGCCGCTGGTCCGGGCGGGAGACCTACGAGCAGTACTTC.

The CDR3 sequence: CASSPNRGGTGELFF. The CDR3, as DNA: TGCGCCAGCAGCCCGAACAGGGGTGGCACCGGGGAGCTGTTTTTT. This chain links TRBV5-1 with TRBJ2-2, with TRBD1 matching 7 bases. The germline CDR1 and CDR2 sequences are SGHRS and YFSETQ. The junction had 7 bases not matched to a gene; V was cut back by 4 bases and J by 4 bases. This CDR3 has 15 residues.

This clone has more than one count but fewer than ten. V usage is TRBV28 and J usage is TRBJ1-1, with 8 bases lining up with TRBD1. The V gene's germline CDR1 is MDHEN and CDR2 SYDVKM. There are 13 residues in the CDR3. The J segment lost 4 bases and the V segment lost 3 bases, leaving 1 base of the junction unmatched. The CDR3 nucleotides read TGTGCCAGCAGTTTGGACAGGGCCACTGAAGCTTTCTTT. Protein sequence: CASSLDRATEAFF.

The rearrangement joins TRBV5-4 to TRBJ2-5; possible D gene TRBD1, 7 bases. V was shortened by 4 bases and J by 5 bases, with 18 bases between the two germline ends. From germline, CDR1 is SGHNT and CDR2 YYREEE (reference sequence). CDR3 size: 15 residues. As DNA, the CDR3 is TGTGCCAGCAGCCCTCCGGACAGGAGGGGCGAGACCCAGTACTTC. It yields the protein CASSPPDRRGETQYF.

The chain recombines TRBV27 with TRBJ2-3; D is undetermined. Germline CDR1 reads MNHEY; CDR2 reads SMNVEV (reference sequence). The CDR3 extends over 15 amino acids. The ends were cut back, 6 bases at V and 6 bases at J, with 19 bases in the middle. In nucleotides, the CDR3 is TGTGCCAGCAGGGCCCTGGGCCCCCCCGAGGATACGCAGTATTTT. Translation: CASRALGPPEDTQYF.

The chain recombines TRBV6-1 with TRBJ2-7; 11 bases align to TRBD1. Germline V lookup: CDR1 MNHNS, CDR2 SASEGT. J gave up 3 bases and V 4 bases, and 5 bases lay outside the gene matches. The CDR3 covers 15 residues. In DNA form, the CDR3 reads TGTGCCAGCAGTGTACCGGGACAGGGGGTCTACGAGCAGTACTTC. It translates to CASSVPGQGVYEQYF.

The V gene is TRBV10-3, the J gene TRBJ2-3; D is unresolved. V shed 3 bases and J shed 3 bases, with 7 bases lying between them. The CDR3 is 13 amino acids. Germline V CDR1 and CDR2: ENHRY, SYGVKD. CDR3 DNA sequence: TGTGCCATCAGTGAATTTCATACAGATACGCAGTATTTT. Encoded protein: CAISEFHTDTQYF.

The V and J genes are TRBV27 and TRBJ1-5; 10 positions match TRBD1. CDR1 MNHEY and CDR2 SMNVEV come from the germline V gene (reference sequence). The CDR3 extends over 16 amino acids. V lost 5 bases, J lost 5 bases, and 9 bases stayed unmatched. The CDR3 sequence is CASSPLDRGPYQPQHF. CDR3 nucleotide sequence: TGTGCCAGCAGTCCCCTCGACAGGGGGCCCTATCAGCCCCAGCATTTT.

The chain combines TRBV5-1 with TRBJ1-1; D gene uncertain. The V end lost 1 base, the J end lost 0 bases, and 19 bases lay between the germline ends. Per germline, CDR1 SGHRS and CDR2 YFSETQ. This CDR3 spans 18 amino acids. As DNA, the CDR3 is TGCGCCAGCAGCTTGAGGCGGGCGCGAGCGGAATTGAACACTGAAGCTTTCTTT. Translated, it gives CASSLRRARAELNTEAFF. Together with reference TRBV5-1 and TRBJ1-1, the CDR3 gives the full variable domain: KAGVTQTPRYLIKTRGQQVTLSCSPISGHRSVSWYQQTPGQGLQFLFEYFSETQRNKGNFPGRFSGRQFSNSRSEMNVSTLELGDSALYLCASSLRRARAELNTEAFFGQGTRLTVV.

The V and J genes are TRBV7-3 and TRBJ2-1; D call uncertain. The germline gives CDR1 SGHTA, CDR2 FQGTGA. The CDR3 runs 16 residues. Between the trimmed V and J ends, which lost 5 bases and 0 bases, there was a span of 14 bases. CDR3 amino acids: CASSPLVFPSYNEQFF. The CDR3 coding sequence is TGTGCCAGCAGCCCCTTAGTGTTTCCCTCCTACAATGAGCAGTTCTTC. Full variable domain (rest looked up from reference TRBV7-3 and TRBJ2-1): GAGVSQTPSNKVTEKGKYVELRCDPISGHTALYWYRQSLGQGPEFLIYFQGTGAADDSGLPNDRFFAVRPEGSVSTLKIQRTERGDSAVYLCASSPLVFPSYNEQFFGPGTRLTVL.

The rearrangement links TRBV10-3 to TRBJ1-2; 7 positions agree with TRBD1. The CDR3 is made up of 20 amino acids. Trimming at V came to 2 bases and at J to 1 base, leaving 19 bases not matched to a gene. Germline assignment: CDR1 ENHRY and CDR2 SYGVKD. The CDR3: CAISEPTGVDGLGINYGYTF. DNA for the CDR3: TGTGCCATCAGTGAGCCCACAGGGGTCGATGGGTTAGGGATTAACTATGGCTACACCTTC.

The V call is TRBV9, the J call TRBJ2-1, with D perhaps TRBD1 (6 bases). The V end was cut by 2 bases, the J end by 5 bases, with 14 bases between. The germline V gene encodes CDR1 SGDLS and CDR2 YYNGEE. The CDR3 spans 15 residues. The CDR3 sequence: CASSVSGTLHNEQFF. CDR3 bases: TGTGCCAGCAGCGTCTCAGGGACATTGCACAATGAGCAGTTCTTC.

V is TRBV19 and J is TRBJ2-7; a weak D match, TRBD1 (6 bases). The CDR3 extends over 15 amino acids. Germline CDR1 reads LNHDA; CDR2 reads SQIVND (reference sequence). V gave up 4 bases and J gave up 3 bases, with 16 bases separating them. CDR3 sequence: CASSTSGQGSYEQYF. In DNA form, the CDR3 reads TGTGCCAGTAGTACCTCCGGGCAGGGGAGCTACGAGCAGTACTTC.

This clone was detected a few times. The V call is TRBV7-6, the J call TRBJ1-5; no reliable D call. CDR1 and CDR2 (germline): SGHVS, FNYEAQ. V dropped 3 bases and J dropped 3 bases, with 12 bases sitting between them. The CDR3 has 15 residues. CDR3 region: CASSFEAGNNQPQHF. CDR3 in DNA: TGTGCCAGCAGCTTTGAGGCCGGGAACAATCAGCCCCAGCATTTT.

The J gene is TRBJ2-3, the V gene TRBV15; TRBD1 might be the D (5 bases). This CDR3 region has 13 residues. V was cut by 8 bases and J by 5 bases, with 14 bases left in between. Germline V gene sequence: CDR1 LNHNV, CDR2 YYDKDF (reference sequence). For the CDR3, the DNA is TGTGCCACCCAGGGCCGGGTGGTAGATACGCAGTATTTT. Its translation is CATQGRVVDTQYF.

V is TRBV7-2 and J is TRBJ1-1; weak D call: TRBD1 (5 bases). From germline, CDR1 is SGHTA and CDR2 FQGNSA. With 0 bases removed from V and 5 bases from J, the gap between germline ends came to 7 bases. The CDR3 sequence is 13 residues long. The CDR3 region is CASSLARGTEAFF. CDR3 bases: TGTGCCAGCAGCTTAGCTCGGGGGACTGAAGCTTTCTTT.

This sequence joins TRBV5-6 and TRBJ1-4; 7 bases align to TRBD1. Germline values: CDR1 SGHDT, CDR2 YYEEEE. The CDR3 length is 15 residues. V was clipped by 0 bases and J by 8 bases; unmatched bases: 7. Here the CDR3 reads CASSLDQGGGEKLFF. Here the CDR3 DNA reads TGTGCCAGCAGCTTGGACCAGGGGGGTGGGGAAAAACTGTTTTTT.

The CDR3 here is CASSPSLAESTDTQYF. CDR3 sequence (DNA): TGTGCCAGCTCACCCAGTTTAGCGGAAAGCACAGATACGCAGTATTTT. The V call is TRBV18, the J call TRBJ2-3, with a tentative D call TRBD2 (6 bases). Germline-derived CDR1 and CDR2 are KGHSH and LQKENI. The length of the CDR3 is 16 residues. The V end was cut by 3 bases, the J end by 0 bases, with 13 bases between.

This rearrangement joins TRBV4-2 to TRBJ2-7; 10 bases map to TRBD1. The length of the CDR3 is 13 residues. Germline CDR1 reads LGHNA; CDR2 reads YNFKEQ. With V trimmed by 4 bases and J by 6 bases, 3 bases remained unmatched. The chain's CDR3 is CASSPRDRGEQYF. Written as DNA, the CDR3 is TGTGCCAGCAGCCCCCGGGACAGGGGCGAGCAGTACTTC.

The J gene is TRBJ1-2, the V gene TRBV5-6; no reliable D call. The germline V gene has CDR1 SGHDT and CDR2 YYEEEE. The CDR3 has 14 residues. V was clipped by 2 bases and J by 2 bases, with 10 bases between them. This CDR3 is CASSFTSNNYGYTF. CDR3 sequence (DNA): TGTGCCAGCAGCTTTACGAGCAACAACTATGGCTACACCTTC.

CDR3 bases: TGTGCCAGCAGTCCTCTCGCAACTAATGAAAAACTGTTTTTT. This sequence encodes CASSPLATNEKLFF. V is TRBV27 and J is TRBJ1-4; no clear D gene. The V end was cut by 5 bases, the J end by 0 bases, with 7 bases between. This CDR3 region has 14 residues. Germline V lookup: CDR1 MNHEY, CDR2 SMNVEV (reference sequence).

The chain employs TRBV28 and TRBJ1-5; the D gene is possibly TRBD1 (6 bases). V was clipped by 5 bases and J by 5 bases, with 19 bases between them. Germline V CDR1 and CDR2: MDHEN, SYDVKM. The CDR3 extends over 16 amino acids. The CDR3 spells CASSPYYRASDQPQHF. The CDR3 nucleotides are TGTGCCAGCAGTCCCTACTACAGGGCGTCGGATCAGCCCCAGCATTTT.

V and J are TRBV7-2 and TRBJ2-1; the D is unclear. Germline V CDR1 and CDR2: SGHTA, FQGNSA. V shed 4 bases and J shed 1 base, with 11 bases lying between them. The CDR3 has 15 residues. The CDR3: CASSSTSSSYNEQFF. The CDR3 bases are TGTGCCAGCAGCTCCACGTCCAGTTCCTACAATGAGCAGTTCTTC.

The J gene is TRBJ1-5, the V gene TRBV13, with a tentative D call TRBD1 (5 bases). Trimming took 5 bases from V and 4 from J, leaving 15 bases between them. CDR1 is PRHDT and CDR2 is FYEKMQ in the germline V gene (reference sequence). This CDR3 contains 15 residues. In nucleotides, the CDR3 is TGTGCCAGCAGCCAAGCGGGACGTGCGAATCAGCCCCAGCATTTT. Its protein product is CASSQAGRANQPQHF.

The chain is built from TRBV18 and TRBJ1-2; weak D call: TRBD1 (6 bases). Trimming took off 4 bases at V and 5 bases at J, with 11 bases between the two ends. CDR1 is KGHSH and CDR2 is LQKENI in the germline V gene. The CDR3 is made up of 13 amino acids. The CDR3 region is CASSRGQGYGYTF. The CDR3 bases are TGTGCCAGCTCACGGGGCCAGGGGTATGGCTACACCTTC.

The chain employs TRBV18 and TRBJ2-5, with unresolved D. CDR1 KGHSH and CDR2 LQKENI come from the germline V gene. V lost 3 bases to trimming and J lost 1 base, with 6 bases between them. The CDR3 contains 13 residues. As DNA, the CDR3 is TGTGCCAGCTCACCTCAATCCCAAGAGACCCAGTACTTC. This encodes CASSPQSQETQYF.

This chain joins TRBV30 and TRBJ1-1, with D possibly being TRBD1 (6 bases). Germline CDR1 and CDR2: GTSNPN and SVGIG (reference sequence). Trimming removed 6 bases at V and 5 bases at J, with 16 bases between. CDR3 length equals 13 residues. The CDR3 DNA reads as TGTGCCTGCGCCCAGTACAGGGAAACTGAAGCTTTCTTT. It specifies CACAQYRETEAFF.

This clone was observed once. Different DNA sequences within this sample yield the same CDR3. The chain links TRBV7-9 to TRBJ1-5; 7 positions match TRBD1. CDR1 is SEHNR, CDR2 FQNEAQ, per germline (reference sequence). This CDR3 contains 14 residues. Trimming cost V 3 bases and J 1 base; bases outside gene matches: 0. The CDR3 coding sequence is TGTGCCAGCAGCTTGACAGGGAGCAATCAGCCCCAGCATTTT. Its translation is CASSLTGSNQPQHF. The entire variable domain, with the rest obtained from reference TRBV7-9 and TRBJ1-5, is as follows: DTGVSQNPRHKITKRGQNVTFRCDPISEHNRLYWYRQTLGQGPEFLTYFQNEAQLEKSRLLSDRFSAERPKGSFSTLEIQRTEQGDSAMYLCASSLTGSNQPQHFGDGTRLSIL.

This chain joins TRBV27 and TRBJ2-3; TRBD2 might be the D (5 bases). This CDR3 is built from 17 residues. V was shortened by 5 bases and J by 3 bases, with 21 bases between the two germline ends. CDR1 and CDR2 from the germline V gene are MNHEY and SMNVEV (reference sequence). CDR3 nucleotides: TGTGCCAGCAGTCCTCCCCTCGAGGGAGCTGGTACAGATACGCAGTATTTT. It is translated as CASSPPLEGAGTDTQYF.